This T cell receptor (beta chain) appears in the sequencing data of a study of cytomegalovirus exposure and HLA in healthy donors. Points from the study as a whole: Reported results showed that the classifier diagnosed cytomegalovirus status with high specificity and sensitivity.

The V end lost 6 bases, the J end lost 5 bases, and 8 bases lay between the germline ends. CDR3 length: 11 amino acids. Germline-derived CDR1 and CDR2 are DFQATT and SNEGSKA (reference sequence). The PCR contained 60 Vbeta and 13 Jbeta primers. Data came from immunoSEQ multiplex PCR; TCRdb stores just in-frame clones and leaves some out. The sample has around 100,000 clones; under 80% are singletons. Details on this clone: Its antigen is not known.

V is TRBV20-1 and J is TRBJ2-1; weak D call: TRBD2 (5 bases). The TCR was taken from a woman between 40 and 50 years old in good health and CMV-seropositive. Sample: PBMCs. CDR3 nucleotides: TGCAGTGCAAACGGGAACAATGAGCAGTTCTTC. Its protein is CSANGNNEQFF.